The present T cell receptor (beta chain) was sequenced within a study of shared clonotypes between healthy human individuals. Study observations and caveats: Memory subsets generally showed smaller estimated richness than naive subsets did.

Comments on this clone: Its antigen remains unknown.

Per the germline V gene, CDR1 is SGHAT and CDR2 is FQNNGV. The CDR3 has 12 amino acids. With 2 bases removed from V and 15 bases from J, the gap between germline ends came to 13 bases. The repertoire was sequenced with immunoSEQ multiplex PCR; TCRdb's copy has only in-frame clones and lacks some. This table holds some 2.1 million clones, 85% to 95% found once. The sample comprised naive CD4+ T cells sorted from blood. This sample's subset: CD45RA+ positively selected. The clonotype was recovered from a man aged 18 to 30 in good health. The chain is built from TRBV11-2 and TRBJ1-4; D gene ambiguous. CDR3 sequence (DNA): TGTGCCAGCAGCTTATCGGCGGGGAAGGTGTTTTTT. Protein sequence: CASSLSAGKVFF.